This TCR beta chain was obtained from a study of blood T cell repertoires in COVID-19. In the study overall: Whether acute or convalescent, the COVID-19 samples came from the United States, Italy and Spain.

As handled by the study authors: Amplification of reference gene primers was used by the study to estimate nucleated cell counts. Generated by immunoSEQ multiplex PCR, the TCRdb table keeps only in-frame clones and is missing some. Clone size and the V and J calls come from that table; the DNA yielded D and trimming. The sample has about 140,000 clones, about four fifths seen once. Participant ages covered 18 to 89 years across 20 to 25 US areas. V was clipped by 3 bases and J by 0 bases, with 13 bases between them. Germline loops: CDR1 SGDLS, CDR2 YYNGEE. The CDR3 extends over 16 amino acids. The origin of this receptor is a woman aged 45-65 years with acute COVID-19. The V gene is TRBV9, the J gene TRBJ1-3; possible D gene TRBD1, 5 bases. The sequencing input was PBMCs or T cells enriched from blood (not recorded which). The CDR3, as DNA: TGTGCCAGCAGCGCCGAACAGGCCCTCTCTGGAAACACCATATATTTT. Translating gives CASSAEQALSGNTIYF.